The 15 T cell receptor beta chains reported below all come from one sample, sequenced in a study of cytomegalovirus exposure and HLA in healthy donors. Clones were sequenced by immunoSEQ multiplex PCR, and TCRdb holds only the in-frame ones, with some missing. The profile shows approximately 99,000 clones, around 95% of them singletons. Sequencing input: PBMCs. These receptors were collected from a woman younger than 35 in good health and CMV-seronegative.

The chain joins TRBV4-3 to TRBJ2-1; TRBD2 matches at 10 bases. The CDR3 length is 19 residues. Germline trimming cut 0 bases from V and 0 bases from J; bases unmatched to any gene: 8. Germline assignment: CDR1 LGHNA and CDR2 YSLEER. Here the CDR3 reads CASSQDLAGATSSYNEQFF. CDR3 bases: TGCGCCAGCAGCCAAGATCTAGCGGGGGCCACAAGCTCCTACAATGAGCAGTTCTTC.

J is TRBJ1-1 and V is TRBV28, with 8 bases matching TRBD1. The trim removed 11 bases at V and 5 bases at J, leaving 10 bases unmatched. The CDR3 contains 13 residues. Germline-derived CDR1 and CDR2 are MDHEN and SYDVKM. CDR3 region: CAGRGQGKTEAFF. CDR3 sequence (DNA): TGTGCCGGACGAGGACAGGGCAAAACTGAAGCTTTCTTT.

The chain couples TRBV7-3 to TRBJ2-3; the match to TRBD1 covers 7 bases. The trim removed 4 bases at V and 2 bases at J, leaving 9 bases unmatched. The CDR3 is 16 amino acids. Per germline, CDR1 SGHTA and CDR2 FQGTGA. CDR3 in amino acids: CASSSRPGGPTDTQYF. The CDR3 nucleotides are TGTGCCAGCAGCTCCCGGCCAGGGGGACCCACAGATACGCAGTATTTT. The variable domain in full, with the rest retrieved from reference TRBV7-3 and TRBJ2-3, is GAGVSQTPSNKVTEKGKYVELRCDPISGHTALYWYRQSLGQGPEFLIYFQGTGAADDSGLPNDRFFAVRPEGSVSTLKIQRTERGDSAVYLCASSSRPGGPTDTQYFGPGTRLTVL.

The rearrangement joins TRBV27 to TRBJ2-3; 11 nucleotides line up with TRBD2. CDR3 size: 16 residues. The V gene's germline CDR1 is MNHEY and CDR2 SMNVEV (reference sequence). V was clipped by 1 base and J by 4 bases; unmatched bases: 4. The CDR3 sequence is CASSLWGTSGSDTQYF. As DNA, the CDR3 is TGTGCCAGCAGTTTATGGGGGACTAGCGGTTCAGATACGCAGTATTTT.

This sequence joins TRBV2 and TRBJ1-4; 11 bases are a match to TRBD1. Germline assignment: CDR1 SNHLY and CDR2 FYNNEI. V gave up 0 bases and J gave up 8 bases; unmatched junction bases: 5. This CDR3 region has 16 residues. The CDR3: CASSEASGTGGEKLFF. CDR3 coding DNA: TGTGCCAGCAGTGAAGCGTCCGGGACAGGGGGGGAAAAACTGTTTTTT.

The V call is TRBV7-9, the J call TRBJ1-4, with D perhaps TRBD1 (6 bases). Per the germline V gene, CDR1 is SEHNR and CDR2 is FQNEAQ (reference sequence). The CDR3 length is 15 residues. Trimming took 1 base from V and 7 from J, leaving 13 bases between them. The DNA for the CDR3 is TGTGCCAGCAGCTTAGGCCAGGGGCAGGGTGAAAAACTGTTTTTT. As protein: CASSLGQGQGEKLFF. The entire variable domain, with the rest obtained from reference TRBV7-9 and TRBJ1-4, is as follows: DTGVSQNPRHKITKRGQNVTFRCDPISEHNRLYWYRQTLGQGPEFLTYFQNEAQLEKSRLLSDRFSAERPKGSFSTLEIQRTEQGDSAMYLCASSLGQGQGEKLFFGSGTQLSVL.

CDR3 nucleotide sequence: TGTGCCAGCAGTCGACTAGAGGACCAAGAGACCCAGTACTTC. It yields the protein CASSRLEDQETQYF. The rearrangement uses TRBV28 and TRBJ2-5; D is possibly TRBD2 (6 bases). Germline loops: CDR1 MDHEN, CDR2 SYDVKM. V was shortened by 5 bases and J by 0 bases, with 10 bases between the two germline ends. The CDR3 totals 14 residues.

The rearrangement joins TRBV2 to TRBJ2-1; TRBD2 agrees at 11 bases. J was trimmed by 6 bases and V by 1 base; bases with no gene match: 2. Germline CDR1 is SNHLY and CDR2 is FYNNEI. The CDR3 sequence is 15 residues long. The CDR3 nucleotides are TGTGCCAGCAGTGAAGACGGGACTAGCGGCAATGAGCAGTTCTTC. Encoded protein: CASSEDGTSGNEQFF.

The chain has TRBV28 and TRBJ2-2, with a tentative D call TRBD2 (5 bases). The CDR3 consists of 12 residues. Deletions cut 7 bases from V and 13 bases from J, with 16 bases between. CDR1 and CDR2 from the germline V gene are MDHEN and SYDVKM. CDR3 protein: CASTRNSGRLFF. DNA for the CDR3: TGTGCCAGCACGAGGAACTCGGGGAGGCTGTTTTTT.

V gene TRBV7-8 combines with J gene TRBJ1-1, with 10 bases that match TRBD1. This CDR3 is built from 14 residues. After removal of 3 bases from V and 6 bases from J, the junction contained 4 bases not matched to a gene. Germline-derived CDR1 and CDR2 are SGHVS and FQNEAQ. As DNA, the CDR3 is TGTGCCAGCAGCTTGGGACAGGGGAGCTCTGAAGCTTTCTTT. As protein: CASSLGQGSSEAFF.

This chain uses TRBV13 with TRBJ2-3, with 12 positions matching TRBD2. The germline V gene encodes CDR1 PRHDT and CDR2 FYEKMQ (reference sequence). This CDR3 comprises 15 residues. V dropped 6 bases and J dropped 4; count of bases not matched to a gene: 5. This CDR3 is CASRASGGAADTQYF. The CDR3 DNA sequence: TGTGCCAGCAGGGCTAGCGGGGGGGCCGCAGATACGCAGTATTTT. The full variable domain, in which reference TRBV13 and TRBJ2-3 provide the parts outside the CDR3, is AAGVIQSPRHLIKEKRETATLKCYPIPRHDTVYWYQQGPGQDPQFLISFYEKMQSDKGSIPDRFSAQQFSDYHSELNMSSLELGDSALYFCASRASGGAADTQYFGPGTRLTVL.

This chain links TRBV9 with TRBJ2-5; TRBD2 is a possible D gene (7 bases). V was pared by 2 bases and J by 1 base, with 12 bases between. The V gene's germline CDR1 is SGDLS and CDR2 YYNGEE. The CDR3 is 15 residues long. CDR3 in DNA: TGTGCCAGCAGCGTCGGCGGGGGCGCCCAAGAGACCCAGTACTTC. Residues: CASSVGGGAQETQYF.

The chain combines TRBV7-8 with TRBJ1-4; D perhaps matches TRBD1 (6 bases). This CDR3 contains 15 residues. V shed 3 bases and J shed 3 bases, with 11 bases lying between them. Germline V CDR1 and CDR2: SGHVS, FQNEAQ. CDR3 bases: TGTGCCAGCAGCTTCTTACAGGGACCTAATGAAAAACTGTTTTTT. It encodes CASSFLQGPNEKLFF.

This chain uses TRBV19 with TRBJ2-2, with TRBD1 identical over 10 bases. The V segment lost 5 bases and the J segment 8 bases; nucleotides outside the gene matches: 8. The CDR3 runs 15 residues. Per germline, CDR1 LNHDA and CDR2 SQIVND (reference sequence). The CDR3 region is CASSSGTGEGGELFF. CDR3 nucleotides: TGTGCCAGTAGTTCCGGGACAGGGGAGGGGGGGGAGCTGTTTTTT. The whole variable domain, filled in from reference TRBV19 and TRBJ2-2, reads DGGITQSPKYLFRKEGQNVTLSCEQNLNHDAMYWYRQDPGQGLRLIYYSQIVNDFQKGDIAEGYSVSREKKESFPLTVTSAQKNPTAFYLCASSSGTGEGGELFFGEGSRLTVL.

As to this clone: At the DNA level, this CDR3 is encoded by other sequences in the same sample as well. The genes are TRBV18 and TRBJ2-7; D might be TRBD1 (6 bases). Looked up from germline, CDR1 is KGHSH and CDR2 is LQKENI. V was pared by 3 bases and J by 2 bases, with 8 bases between. The CDR3 is made up of 13 amino acids. The CDR3 reads CASSPGQTYEQYF. CDR3 in DNA: TGTGCCAGCTCACCTGGACAGACCTACGAGCAGTACTTC.